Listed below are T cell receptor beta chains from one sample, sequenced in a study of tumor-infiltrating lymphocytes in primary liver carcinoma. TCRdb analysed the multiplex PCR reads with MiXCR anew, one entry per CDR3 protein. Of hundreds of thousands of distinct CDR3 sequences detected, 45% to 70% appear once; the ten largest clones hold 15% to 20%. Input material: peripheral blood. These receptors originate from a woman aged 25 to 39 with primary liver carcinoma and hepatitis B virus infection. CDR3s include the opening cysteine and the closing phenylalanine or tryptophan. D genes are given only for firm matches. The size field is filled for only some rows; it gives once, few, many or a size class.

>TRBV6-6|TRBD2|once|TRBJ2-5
CVSALAGPQGTQYF
TGTGTCAGCGCACTAGCGGGGCCCCAAGGGACCCAGTACTTC
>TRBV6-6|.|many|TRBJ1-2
CASSAPVVATRGYTF
TGTGCCAGCAGTGCCCCGGTGGTGGCCACCCGTGGCTACACCTTC
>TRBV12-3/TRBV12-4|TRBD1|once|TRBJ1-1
CASSSPSGQGTGAFF
TGTGCCAGCAGTTCCCCCTCGGGACAGGGAACTGGAGCTTTCTTT
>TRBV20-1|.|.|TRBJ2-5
CSAPPAETQYF
TGCAGTGCCCCCCCAGCAGAGACCCAGTACTTC
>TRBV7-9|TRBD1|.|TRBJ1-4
CASSLAGTALRLFF
TGTGCCAGCAGCTTAGCAGGGACAGCCCTTCGTCTGTTTTTT
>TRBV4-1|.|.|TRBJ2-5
CASSTIGVQTQYF
TGCGCCAGCAGCACTATAGGGGTGCAGACCCAGTACTTC
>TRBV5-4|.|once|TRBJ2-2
CTSSLDPLDTGEPFF
TGTACCAGCAGCTTGGACCCCCTGGACACCGGGGAGCCGTTTTTT
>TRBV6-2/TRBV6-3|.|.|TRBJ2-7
CASSYSARASYEQYF
TGTGCCAGCAGTTACTCGGCCAGGGCGTCCTACGAGCAGTACTTC
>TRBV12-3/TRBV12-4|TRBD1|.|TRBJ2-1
CASSPGQGASNEQFF
TGTGCCAGCAGTCCGGGACAGGGGGCATCCAATGAGCAGTTCTTC
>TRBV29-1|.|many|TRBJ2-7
CSVAGETGEQYF
TGCAGCGTTGCCGGGGAGACGGGGGAGCAGTACTTC
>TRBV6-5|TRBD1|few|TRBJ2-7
CASRGTGEYKQYF
TGTGCCAGCAGGGGGACAGGCGAGTACAAGCAGTACTTC
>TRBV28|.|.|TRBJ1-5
CASSRTLGRPQHF
TGTGCCAGCAGCCGAACCCTTGGTCGACCCCAGCATTTT
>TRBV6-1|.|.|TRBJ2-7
CASSEGLGWSYEQYF
TGTGCCAGCAGTGAAGGGCTGGGTTGGTCCTACGAGCAGTACTTC
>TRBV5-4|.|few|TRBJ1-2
CASSPGVRDHVGGYTF
TGTGCCAGCAGCCCCGGGGTAAGGGATCATGTAGGGGGCTACACCTTC
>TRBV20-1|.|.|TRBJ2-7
CSARGGGLNEQYF
TGCAGTGCTAGGGGAGGGGGGTTGAACGAGCAGTACTTC
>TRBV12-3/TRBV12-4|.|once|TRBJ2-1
CASSYKYNEQFF
TGTGCCAGCAGTTATAAGTACAATGAGCAGTTCTTC
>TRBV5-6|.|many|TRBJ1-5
CASSFSSNQPQHF
TGTGCCAGCAGCTTTTCGAGCAATCAGCCCCAGCATTTT
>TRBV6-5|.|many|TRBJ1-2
CASTDRGGGRNFNYGYTF
TGTGCCAGCACCGACCGAGGGGGAGGGAGGAACTTTAACTATGGCTACACCTTC
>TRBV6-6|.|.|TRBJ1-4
CASSYRTNEKLFF
TGTGCCAGCAGTTACAGAACTAATGAAAAACTGTTTTTT
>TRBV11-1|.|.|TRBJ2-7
CTSSYGRDSYEQYF
TGTACCAGCAGCTATGGGCGGGACTCCTATGAGCAGTACTTC
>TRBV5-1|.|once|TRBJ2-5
CASSLDSQETQYF
TGCGCCAGCAGCTTGGACTCACAAGAGACCCAGTACTTC
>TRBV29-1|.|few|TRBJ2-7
CSVGGESNYEQYF
TGCAGCGTTGGTGGGGAGAGTAACTACGAGCAGTACTTC
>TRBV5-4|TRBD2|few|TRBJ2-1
CASRRTSGRIYNEQFF
TGTGCCAGCAGGAGGACTAGCGGGAGGATATACAATGAGCAGTTCTTC